The text below deals with one T cell receptor beta chain. Its antigen remains unidentified. The data were obtained in a study of OX40 agonist ivuxolimab in advanced cancers. Notes on the study in general: No determination was made of the antigen specificity of the expanded peripheral T cells.

Trimming left V 1 base short and J 2 bases short, with 9 bases between. This CDR3 has 15 residues. Per germline, CDR1 SGHAT and CDR2 FQNNGV. TCRdb's table, derived via immunoSEQ multiplex PCR, lists solely in-frame clones and lacks some. The sample carries about 24,000 clones, 77% recorded once. The receptor's source is an adult with an advanced solid tumor such as melanoma, head and neck, liver or kidney cancer. The J gene is TRBJ2-1, the V gene TRBV11-2, with D tentatively TRBD2 (5 bases). Sequences were derived from CD4+ or CD8+ T cells sorted from blood, sampled in a trial of the OX40 agonist ivuxolimab. The CDR3 loop reads CASSLGGITYNEQFF. CDR3 coding DNA: TGTGCCAGCAGCTTAGGAGGGATTACCTACAATGAGCAGTTCTTC.